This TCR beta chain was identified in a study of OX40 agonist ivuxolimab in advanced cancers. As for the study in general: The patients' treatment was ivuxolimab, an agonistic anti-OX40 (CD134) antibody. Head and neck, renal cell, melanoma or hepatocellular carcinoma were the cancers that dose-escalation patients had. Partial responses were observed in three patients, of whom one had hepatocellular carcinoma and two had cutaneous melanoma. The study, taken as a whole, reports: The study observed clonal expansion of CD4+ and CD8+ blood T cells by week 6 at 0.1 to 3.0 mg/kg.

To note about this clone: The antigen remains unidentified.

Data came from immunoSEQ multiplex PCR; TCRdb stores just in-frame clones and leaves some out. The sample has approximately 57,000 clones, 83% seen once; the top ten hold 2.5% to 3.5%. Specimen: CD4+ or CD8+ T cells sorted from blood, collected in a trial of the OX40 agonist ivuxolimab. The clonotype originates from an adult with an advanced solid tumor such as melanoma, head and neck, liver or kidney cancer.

CDR3 residues: CASSFAGGSGANVLTF. The CDR3 DNA reads as TGTGCCAGCAGCTTCGCAGGGGGCTCTGGGGCCAACGTCCTGACTTTC. V usage is TRBV11-1 and J usage is TRBJ2-6, with 7 bases fitting TRBD1. Germline V lookup: CDR1 SGHAT, CDR2 FQDESV (reference sequence). After removal of 3 bases from V and 0 bases from J, the junction contained 2 bases not matched to a gene. The CDR3 length is 16 residues.